The clone carrying this TCR beta chain was observed once. Its antigen is not identified. The data stem from a study of identical twins. Overall study results and limits: Zero-insertion analyses could be partly confounded by invariant MAIT and iNKT cells.

This CDR3 region has 17 residues. V dropped 4 bases and J dropped 0; count of bases not matched to a gene: 7. CDR1 is SQVTM, CDR2 ANQGSEA, per germline. One entry per CDR3 protein results from TCRdb running MiXCR on the 5' RACE reads. The sample yields 1.5 million to 2 million distinct CDR3 sequences, more than 30% seen once. This receptor was taken from a newborn girl in good health. This chain connects TRBV29-1 to TRBJ2-2; 11 bases agree with TRBD1. The sequenced sample consisted of cord blood. CDR3 region: CSVAPGQGEPNTGELFF. DNA for the CDR3: TGCAGCGTTGCTCCGGGACAGGGGGAACCGAACACCGGGGAGCTGTTTTTT.